This passage covers 26 T cell receptor beta chains from one sample sequenced in a study of vaccination effects on CD4 cells after COVID-19. Pools of viral peptides were used by the ViraFEST assay to expand antigen-specific CD4+ T cells ahead of sequencing. Cultured cells yielded isolated CD4+ T cells after 10 to 11 days. Every participant took two doses of the BNT162b2 or mRNA-1273 vaccine. Here immunoSEQ multiplex PCR was the method, and the copy in TCRdb shows in-frame clones only, minus some. The table lists tens of thousands of clones, around four fifths of them singletons. These TCRs' antigens remain unknown. Source: CD4+ T cells from PBMCs cultured with HCoV-229E spike peptides, taken after COVID-19 vaccination. These receptors originate from a human donor who received a COVID-19 vaccine.

V and J are TRBV12-3 or TRBV12-4 and TRBJ2-3; 7 bases map to TRBD2. J lost 5 bases, V lost 7 bases, and 3 bases had no gene match. The CDR3 runs 12 residues. Here the CDR3 reads CASKPGGDTQYF. The CDR3 coding sequence is TGTGCCAGCAAACCGGGAGGAGATACGCAGTATTTT.

The chain is built from TRBV2 and TRBJ2-7; D call uncertain. Germline-derived CDR1 and CDR2 are SNHLY and FYNNEI. The V gene lost 5 bases and the J gene lost 2 bases, with 10 bases spanning the gap. This CDR3 has 13 amino acids. This chain's CDR3 is CASSQILAYEQYV. Here the CDR3 DNA reads TGTGCCAGCAGTCAGATTCTAGCCTACGAGCAGTACGTC.

There are a few counts of this clone. V is TRBV18 and J is TRBJ1-4, with 8 bases lining up with TRBD1. Trimming removed 1 base from V and 2 bases from J; junction bases left unmatched: 3. CDR3 length equals 16 residues. CDR1 is KGHSH and CDR2 is LQKENI in the germline V gene. The CDR3 sequence: CASSPRQGATNEKLFF. The CDR3 bases are TGTGCCAGCTCACCACGGCAGGGGGCGACTAATGAAAAACTGTTTTTT. The complete variable domain, with remaining parts taken from reference TRBV18 and TRBJ1-4, reads NAGVMQNPRHLVRRRGQEARLRCSPMKGHSHVYWYRQLPEEGLKFMVYLQKENIIDESGMPKERFSAEFPKEGPSILRIQQVVRGDSAAYFCASSPRQGATNEKLFFGSGTQLSVL.

The chain carries TRBV24-1 and TRBJ1-5, with a tentative D call TRBD1 (6 bases). Germline CDR1 KGHDR, CDR2 SFDVKD. Trimming removed 2 bases at V and 0 bases at J, with 16 bases between. This CDR3 comprises 18 residues. CDR3 amino acids: CATSDWGARRYSNQPQHF. CDR3 nucleotides: TGTGCCACCAGTGATTGGGGGGCAAGGAGATATAGCAATCAGCCCCAGCATTTT.

This clone has just a few counts. This chain joins TRBV3-1 (or the pseudogene TRBV3-2) and TRBJ1-3, with D uncertain. Trimming removed 1 base at V and 7 bases at J, with 11 bases between. This CDR3 is 14 amino acids long. Germline assignment: CDR1 LGHDT and CDR2 YNNKEL (reference sequence). The CDR3 DNA reads TGTGCCAGCAGCCAAGTGTCGGCGTTGAACACCATATATTTT. Residues: CASSQVSALNTIYF.

The chain joins TRBV5-6 to TRBJ2-3, with D possibly matching TRBD1 (5 bases). The V gene lost 1 base and the J gene lost 4 bases, with 13 bases spanning the gap. The CDR3 is made up of 15 amino acids. CDR1 SGHDT and CDR2 YYEEEE come from the germline V gene. In DNA, the CDR3 is TGTGCCAGCAGCTTGTGGGTTGTAGGGGCAGATACGCAGTATTTT. Translating it yields CASSLWVVGADTQYF.

The gene calls are TRBV30 and TRBJ1-1; a possible D gene is TRBD1 (6 bases). From germline, CDR1 is GTSNPN and CDR2 SVGIG (reference sequence). The V and J ends lost 7 bases and 1 base respectively, with 16 bases between them. The CDR3 runs to 14 residues. DNA of the CDR3: TGTGCCTCCTATACGTTACAGGGGAACACTGAAGCTTTCTTT. It specifies CASYTLQGNTEAFF.

The V call is TRBV7-3, the J call TRBJ2-2, with D perhaps assigned TRBD1 or TRBD2 (6 bases each). The V gene lost 4 bases and the J gene lost 4 bases, with 13 bases spanning the gap. CDR1 and CDR2 (germline): SGHTA, FQGTGA. CDR3 size: 15 residues. The CDR3 is CASSYLGGGTGELFF. CDR3 coding DNA: TGTGCCAGCAGCTATTTAGGAGGGGGCACCGGGGAGCTGTTTTTT.

The rearrangement joins TRBV10-3 to TRBJ2-1; 10 bases fit TRBD1. The CDR3 runs to 14 residues. J gave up 6 bases and V 6 bases, and 5 bases lay outside the gene matches. CDR1 is ENHRY and CDR2 is SYGVKD in the germline V gene. This chain's CDR3 is CAISGQGDSNEQFF. In nucleotides, the CDR3 is TGTGCCATCAGCGGACAGGGGGATAGCAATGAGCAGTTCTTC.

The DNA for the CDR3 is TGTGCCAGCAGAAAGGAGGGAATGCTCAACTATGGCTACACCTTC. It yields the protein CASRKEGMLNYGYTF. The V gene is TRBV6-5, the J gene TRBJ1-2; no clear D. CDR1 is MNHEY, CDR2 SVGAGI, per germline. Trimming cost V 6 bases and J 2 bases, with 16 bases left between them. The CDR3 contains 15 residues.

Only a few counts were recorded for this clone. V is TRBV19 and J is TRBJ1-4; D perhaps matches TRBD1 (6 bases). V lost 4 bases and J lost 5, with 11 bases in between. Germline CDR1 is LNHDA and CDR2 is SQIVND (reference sequence). The CDR3 runs 14 residues. CDR3: CASSKGDSNEKLFF. The CDR3 region has the DNA TGTGCCAGTAGTAAGGGGGATTCGAATGAAAAACTGTTTTTT.

A word on this clone: Other DNA sequences within the sample encode an identical CDR3. V gene TRBV6-2 or TRBV6-3 combines with J gene TRBJ1-5; D is unresolved. Trimming took 2 bases from V and 2 from J, leaving 4 bases between them. The germline V gene encodes CDR1 MNHEY and CDR2 SVGEGT. CDR3 size: 13 residues. The chain's CDR3 is CASSYDGNQPQHF. The CDR3 region has the DNA TGTGCCAGCAGTTACGACGGCAATCAGCCCCAGCATTTT.

The gene calls are TRBV13 and TRBJ2-7; D gene unclear. Looked up from germline, CDR1 is PRHDT and CDR2 is FYEKMQ (reference sequence). This CDR3 is built from 13 residues. V was shortened by 4 bases and J by 7 bases, with 14 bases between the two germline ends. CDR3 region: CASSYDRATEQYV. Here the CDR3 DNA reads TGTGCCAGCAGCTACGATCGCGCTACTGAGCAGTACGTC.

This clone was seen a few times. This sequence joins TRBV28 and TRBJ1-5; a weak D match, TRBD1 (5 bases). In germline, CDR1 is MDHEN, CDR2 SYDVKM. This CDR3 region has 13 residues. Trimming cost V 5 bases and J 9 bases, with 14 bases left between them. CDR3 amino acids: CASSKAGIRPQHF. CDR3 coding DNA: TGTGCCAGCAGTAAAGCAGGGATCCGGCCCCAGCATTTT.

This clone has a handful of counts. This chain connects TRBV7-9 to TRBJ1-1; D is ambiguous. The V end was cut by 4 bases, the J end by 8 bases, with 11 bases between. Germline V CDR1 and CDR2: SEHNR, FQNEAQ (reference sequence). The CDR3 loop spans 12 amino acids. CDR3 amino acids: CASSSYGREAFF. In DNA form, the CDR3 reads TGTGCCAGCAGCTCTTATGGGAGGGAAGCTTTCTTT. Supplemented by reference TRBV7-9 and TRBJ1-1, the full variable domain reads DTGVSQNPRHKITKRGQNVTFRCDPISEHNRLYWYRQTLGQGPEFLTYFQNEAQLEKSRLLSDRFSAERPKGSFSTLEIQRTEQGDSAMYLCASSSYGREAFFGQGTRLTVV.

This chain joins TRBV10-2 and TRBJ2-3; either TRBD1 or TRBD2 may fit D (5 bases each). CDR3 length: 14 amino acids. The V gene's germline CDR1 is WSHSY and CDR2 SAAADI. V lost 6 bases to trimming and J lost 2 bases, with 12 bases between them. The CDR3 DNA is TGCGCCAGCAGCAATTGGGACCACACAGATACGCAGTATTTT. This codes for CASSNWDHTDTQYF.

The rearrangement links TRBV19 to TRBJ2-1, with TRBD2 identical over 10 bases. With V trimmed by 4 bases and J by 1 base, 1 base remained unmatched. From germline, CDR1 is LNHDA and CDR2 SQIVND (reference sequence). The CDR3 contains 15 residues. The CDR3 nucleotides are TGTGCCAGTAGTAAACTAGCGGGGTCCTACAATGAGCAGTTCTTC. Translating it yields CASSKLAGSYNEQFF.

This chain uses TRBV7-2 with TRBJ1-2; D is ambiguous. The germline V gene encodes CDR1 SGHTA and CDR2 FQGNSA. Trimming cost V 3 bases and J 4 bases, with 12 bases left between them. The CDR3 has 14 amino acids. DNA of the CDR3: TGTGCCAGCAGCTTGAAACTTCAACCCTATGGCTACACCTTC. Its translation is CASSLKLQPYGYTF. Based on the CDR3 plus reference TRBV7-2 and TRBJ1-2, the full variable domain is GAGVSQSPSNKVTEKGKDVELRCDPISGHTALYWYRQSLGQGLEFLIYFQGNSAPDKSGLPSDRFSAERTGGSVSTLTIQRTQQEDSAVYLCASSLKLQPYGYTFGSGTRLTVV.

The J gene is TRBJ1-6, the V gene TRBV18, with TRBD1 as a possible D gene (6 bases). This CDR3 has 15 amino acids. V was trimmed by 3 bases and J by 5 bases, leaving 11 bases between them. In germline, CDR1 is KGHSH, CDR2 LQKENI. CDR3 residues: CASSPITGHNSPLHF. CDR3 in DNA: TGTGCCAGCTCACCGATAACAGGGCATAATTCACCCCTCCACTTT.

As DNA, the CDR3 is TGTGCCAGCAGTTTTGCGGGACATTCATATGGCTACACCTTC. Its protein is CASSFAGHSYGYTF. The gene calls are TRBV27 and TRBJ1-2, with D tentatively TRBD1 (6 bases). The length of the CDR3 is 14 residues. CDR1 is MNHEY, CDR2 SMNVEV, per germline (reference sequence). V gave up 3 bases and J gave up 5 bases, with 13 bases separating them.

The V call is TRBV19, the J call TRBJ2-1; 9 bases line up with TRBD2. The CDR3 is 16 residues long. The germline gives CDR1 LNHDA, CDR2 SQIVND (reference sequence). V dropped 1 base and J dropped 7; count of bases not matched to a gene: 8. CDR3 nucleotide sequence: TGTGCCAGTAGTATAGCGGAGCGGGGGGCCCAAAATGAGCAGTTCTTC. Protein sequence: CASSIAERGAQNEQFF.

The genes are TRBV7-3 and TRBJ2-3; TRBD2 matches at 10 bases. V was pared by 5 bases and J by 4 bases, with 9 bases of the junction left unmatched. The CDR3 extends over 16 amino acids. Germline CDR1 and CDR2: SGHTA and FQGTGA. The CDR3 sequence is CASSREAGGVADTQYF. The CDR3 DNA reads as TGTGCCAGCAGCCGTGAAGCGGGGGGGGTGGCAGATACGCAGTATTTT.

The chain is built from TRBV21-1 and TRBJ2-1; TRBD2 is the table's D call and was not checked against the DNA. TRBV21-1 is tagged as a pseudogene. The CDR3 is made up of 18 amino acids. The CDR3 sequence: CASSKTAGGSSSYNEQFF. The CDR3 DNA follows: TGTGCCAGCAGCAAAACGGCTGGCGGGTCGAGCTCCTACAATGAGCAGTTCTTC.

This sequence joins TRBV29-1 and TRBJ1-2; no firm D call. CDR3 length equals 13 residues. In germline, CDR1 is SQVTM, CDR2 ANQGSEA. Trimming cost V 4 bases and J 5 bases, with 14 bases left between them. The CDR3 DNA sequence: TGCAGCGTTGTGGAATCCCGGAGATATGGCTACACCTTC. This sequence encodes CSVVESRRYGYTF.

The chain uses TRBV6-1 and TRBJ1-5, with unresolved D. Trimming took 3 bases from V and 0 from J, leaving 9 bases between them. CDR3 size: 15 residues. Germline V gene lookup returns CDR1 MNHNS and CDR2 SASEGT. CDR3 DNA sequence: TGTGCCAGCAGTGAGCTGAGATATAGCAATCAGCCCCAGCATTTT. Its protein product is CASSELRYSNQPQHF.

This rearrangement joins TRBV7-2 to TRBJ1-1; D gene unclear. V was shortened by 1 base and J by 1 base, with 7 bases between the two germline ends. Germline-derived CDR1 and CDR2 are SGHTA and FQGNSA. This CDR3 is built from 14 residues. The CDR3 here is CASSLGLSNTEAFF. The CDR3 nucleotides read TGTGCCAGCAGCTTAGGTTTATCGAACACTGAAGCTTTCTTT.